The sequence of this T cell receptor beta chain was determined in a study of technical replicates of blood from a few donors. The V and J ends lost 0 bases and 2 bases respectively, with 11 bases between them. This CDR3 has 15 amino acids. Germline values: CDR1 SGHRS, CDR2 YFSETQ. The assay was immunoSEQ multiplex PCR, and TCRdb's table has in-frame clones only and misses some. The sample lists 50,000 to 70,000 clones, roughly 90% occurring once. The sample comprised PBMCs. The sequence derives from a human donor in good health. Some clones in this sample may be carry-over from other donors' samples. The rearrangement joins TRBV5-1 to TRBJ1-2; D not resolved. The CDR3 DNA reads TGCGCCAGCAGCTTGGCCCCAGATTCGAACTATGGCTACACCTTC. Protein: CASSLAPDSNYGYTF.